This entry features one T cell receptor beta chain sequence. This record comes from a study of blood T cell repertoires in COVID-19. Trimming removed 6 bases from V and 8 bases from J; junction bases left unmatched: 11. CDR1 is MDHEN, CDR2 SYDVKM, per germline. The CDR3 length is 16 residues. Produced via immunoSEQ multiplex PCR; TCRdb's table is partial and in-frame only. The sample lists around 79,000 clones; around 89% were seen once. The chain combines TRBV28 with TRBJ2-1; TRBD2 aligns across 12 bases. This TCR derives from a man in his 70s with active or convalescent COVID-19. The sequencing input was peripheral blood. Here the CDR3 reads CASSTAGTSGWYEQFF. The CDR3 DNA sequence: TGTGCCAGCAGCACCGCCGGGACTAGCGGGTGGTATGAGCAGTTCTTC. Variable domain in full (rest from reference TRBV28 and TRBJ2-1): DVKVTQSSRYLVKRTGEKVFLECVQDMDHENMFWYRQDPGLGLRLIYFSYDVKMKEKGDIPEGYSVSREKKERFSLILESASTNQTSMYLCASSTAGTSGWYEQFFGPGTRLTVL.